This T cell receptor beta chain comes out of a study of blood T cell repertoires in COVID-19. Study information: COVID-19 samples from acute and convalescent phases originated in the United States, Italy and Spain. Nucleic acid was either cDNA or gDNA, and it came from T cells, B-cell-depleted T cells, or PBMCs.

Source study methods: Quantification of nucleated cells was approximated via reference gene primer amplification. Using immunoSEQ multiplex PCR, the repertoire was profiled, and TCRdb retains in-frame clones only, with some absent. Clone size and the V and J calls come from that table; the DNA yielded D and trimming. The table lists roughly 170,000 clones, roughly nine tenths of them singletons, with around 20% in the top ten. V lost 0 bases to trimming and J lost 5 bases, with 19 bases between them. The CDR3 loop spans 18 amino acids. The germline gives CDR1 SGHAT, CDR2 FQNNGV. This TCR was sampled from a man aged 65-85 years with active or convalescent COVID-19. The sample was peripheral blood. The genes are TRBV11-2 and TRBJ2-2; tentative D call: TRBD2 (7 bases). The CDR3 spells CASSLEVRGAVKTGELFF. The CDR3, as DNA: TGTGCCAGCAGCTTAGAAGTTCGGGGGGCGGTTAAGACCGGGGAGCTGTTTTTT.